These 25 T cell receptor beta chains came from one sample sequenced in a study of vaccination and CD4 T cells after COVID-19. Sequencing of the DNA from cultured CD4+ T cells was carried out with the Oncomine TCR Beta short-read assay. From the PCR reads, TCRdb called clonotypes with MiXCR, one entry per CDR3 protein. Here the sample spans 15,000 or so distinct CDR3 sequences, under 75% being singletons. Antigen specificity for these receptors is unknown. Documented treatment: roughly ten-day PBMC culture with coronavirus spike peptide pools or control peptides (ViraFEST assay). Sequenced input: CD4+ T cells from blood, cultured in vitro. The origin of the receptors is a human donor who had recovered from COVID-19.

V and J are TRBV10-3 and TRBJ2-7; D is ambiguous. The CDR3 runs 12 residues. Germline-derived CDR1 and CDR2 are ENHRY and SYGVKD. The V gene lost 2 bases and the J gene lost 3 bases, with 5 bases spanning the gap. The CDR3 DNA reads as TGTGCCATCAGTGAGACCAACTACGAGCAGTACTTC. Translated, it gives CAISETNYEQYF.

This clonotype was picked up a small number of times. The genes are TRBV20-1 and TRBJ2-7; the match to TRBD2 covers 7 bases. V dropped 0 bases and J dropped 0; count of bases not matched to a gene: 5. The CDR3 has 15 residues. Germline loops: CDR1 DFQATT, CDR2 SNEGSKA (reference sequence). In nucleotides, the CDR3 is TGCAGTGCTAGAGATTTCGGGAGGAGCTCCTACGAGCAGTACTTC. It encodes CSARDFGRSSYEQYF.

The gene calls are TRBV4-2 and TRBJ1-1; 7 positions match TRBD1. This CDR3 spans 18 amino acids. Trimming at V came to 0 bases and at J to 5 bases, leaving 15 bases not matched to a gene. Germline V gene data show CDR1 as LGHNA and CDR2 as YNFKEQ. Here the CDR3 reads CASSQDITTGPGRTEAFF. CDR3 nucleotides: TGTGCCAGCAGCCAAGACATAACGACAGGGCCGGGGAGGACTGAAGCTTTCTTT.

The gene calls are TRBV5-6 and TRBJ2-3; D possibly corresponds to TRBD2 (5 bases). CDR3 length: 15 amino acids. The ends were cut back, 0 bases at V and 1 base at J, with 9 bases in the middle. Germline-derived CDR1 and CDR2 are SGHDT and YYEEEE. The chain's CDR3 is CASSLGGSGTDTQYF. The DNA of the CDR3 is TGTGCCAGCAGCTTGGGAGGGTCGGGCACAGATACGCAGTATTTT.

The sample holds a few counts of this clonotype. The V call is TRBV15, the J call TRBJ1-2; the match to TRBD1 covers 7 bases. Germline trimming cut 5 bases from V and 2 bases from J; bases unmatched to any gene: 8. The CDR3 loop spans 15 amino acids. From germline, CDR1 is LNHNV and CDR2 YYDKDF (reference sequence). The CDR3 nucleotides are TGTGCCACCAGCCAATACAGGGGAGCGAACTATGGCTACACCTTC. Protein product: CATSQYRGANYGYTF.

This clonotype was seen a handful of times. V is TRBV21-1 and J is TRBJ1-2. TRBV21-1 is a known pseudogene. The CDR3 has 12 residues. The CDR3 region is CASSDQHQTYTF. The CDR3 nucleotides are TGTGCCAGCAGCGACCAACACCAGACTTACACCTTC.

This clonotype was observed a single time. The V and J genes are TRBV12-3 or TRBV12-4 and TRBJ2-7; D is possibly TRBD2 (7 bases). Trimming pared 3 bases from V and 3 bases from J, leaving 15 bases between. The CDR3 has 15 amino acids. In nucleotides, the CDR3 is TGTGCCAGCAGTTTTGGGGGGGCACTCCACTACGAGCAGTACTTC. Its protein product is CASSFGGALHYEQYF.

The chain is built from TRBV5-1 and TRBJ1-6; possibly TRBD1 for D (5 bases). The CDR3 is 15 residues long. With 3 bases removed from V and 10 bases from J, the gap between germline ends came to 17 bases. The germline V gene has CDR1 SGHRS and CDR2 YFSETQ. In nucleotides, the CDR3 is TGCGCCAGCAGCTCTGGACAATCGGTCGTGTCACCCCTCCACTTT. As protein: CASSSGQSVVSPLHF.

The chain carries TRBV19 and TRBJ2-3; 10 bases are a match to TRBD1. Germline V gene sequence: CDR1 LNHDA, CDR2 SQIVND (reference sequence). J gave up 7 bases and V 6 bases, and 10 bases lay outside the gene matches. CDR3 length equals 15 residues. CDR3 in amino acids: CASRKPGQGLNTQYF. The CDR3 nucleotides are TGTGCCAGTAGGAAACCGGGACAGGGGTTAAATACGCAGTATTTT.

This clonotype was observed a few times. The chain recombines TRBV20-1 with TRBJ1-2; D not certain. V was pared by 0 bases and J by 2 bases, with 16 bases between. The CDR3 totals 16 residues. Germline-derived CDR1 and CDR2 are DFQATT and SNEGSKA (reference sequence). The CDR3 bases are TGCAGTGCTAGAGATTTTGGGTGGGTAACAAACTATGGCTACACCTTC. Amino acids: CSARDFGWVTNYGYTF.

This clonotype rates as medium-sized (0.01 to 0.1%). The rearrangement links TRBV19 to TRBJ2-5; D is possibly TRBD1 or TRBD2 (5 bases each). The germline CDR1 and CDR2 sequences are LNHDA and SQIVND (reference sequence). V was clipped by 5 bases and J by 5 bases, with 18 bases between them. This CDR3 contains 15 residues. The DNA for the CDR3 is TGTGCCAGTAGTCCGCCGGGCTTGAGGGGCGAGACCCAGTACTTC. The encoded protein is CASSPPGLRGETQYF.

This sequence joins TRBV7-3 and TRBJ2-3; no clear D gene. Germline assignment: CDR1 SGHTA and CDR2 FQGTGA. Between the trimmed V and J ends, which lost 4 bases and 5 bases, there was a span of 13 bases. There are 14 residues in the CDR3. The CDR3 sequence is CASSYARVGDTQYF. Here the CDR3 DNA reads TGTGCCAGCAGCTACGCCCGGGTCGGAGATACGCAGTATTTT.

The genes are TRBV20-1 and TRBJ1-1; D is unresolved. Germline CDR1 reads DFQATT; CDR2 reads SNEGSKA (reference sequence). The V gene lost 7 bases and the J gene lost 7 bases, with 16 bases spanning the gap. CDR3 length equals 12 residues. CDR3 region: CSVEAPSLEAFF. CDR3 DNA: TGCAGTGTTGAGGCCCCTTCTCTTGAAGCTTTCTTT.

V gene TRBV6-1 combines with J gene TRBJ2-5; D ambiguous. Germline V CDR1 and CDR2: MNHNS, SASEGT. Trimming pared 3 bases from V and 0 bases from J, leaving 14 bases between. The CDR3 sequence is 16 residues long. The CDR3 sequence is CASSEGRDWYQETQYF. The DNA for the CDR3 is TGTGCCAGCAGTGAGGGTAGAGACTGGTACCAAGAGACCCAGTACTTC.

This chain links TRBV20-1 with TRBJ2-3; D is unclear. The CDR3 runs 15 residues. CDR1 DFQATT and CDR2 SNEGSKA come from the germline V gene (reference sequence). The germline V and J ends were trimmed by 0 bases and 2 bases, with 12 bases remaining between them. CDR3 amino acids: CSARDQGGYTDTQYF. The CDR3 bases are TGCAGTGCTAGAGATCAAGGCGGTTACACAGATACGCAGTATTTT.

This clonotype has a handful of counts. The chain is built from TRBV7-9 and TRBJ1-3; the D is unclear. The V gene lost 1 base and the J gene lost 7 bases, with 11 bases spanning the gap. The CDR3 has 14 residues. The germline V gene encodes CDR1 SEHNR and CDR2 FQNEAQ (reference sequence). The CDR3 reads CASSLVVPGNTIYF. Here the CDR3 DNA reads TGTGCCAGCAGCTTAGTGGTTCCGGGGAACACCATATATTTT.

The genes are TRBV2 and TRBJ1-6; possible D gene TRBD1, 6 bases. V was trimmed by 3 bases and J by 1 base, leaving 13 bases between them. This CDR3 contains 17 residues. The germline CDR1 and CDR2 sequences are SNHLY and FYNNEI. CDR3 region: CASSEAPQGSYNSPLHF. The CDR3 DNA reads as TGTGCCAGCAGTGAGGCCCCGCAGGGGTCCTATAATTCACCCCTCCACTTT.

This chain uses TRBV6-1 with TRBJ1-1; D is unclear. The CDR3 consists of 9 residues. Between the trimmed V and J ends, which lost 9 bases and 3 bases, there was a span of 2 bases. In germline, CDR1 is MNHNS, CDR2 SASEGT. CDR3: CASYTEAFF. CDR3 nucleotides: TGTGCCAGTTACACTGAAGCTTTCTTT.

The J gene is TRBJ2-4, the V gene TRBV6-5; 12 nucleotides match TRBD2. Germline values: CDR1 MNHEY, CDR2 SVGAGI. This CDR3 contains 16 residues. V shed 4 bases and J 7 bases; nucleotides not matched to a gene: 8. CDR3 in amino acids: CASSSRTSGDGNIQYF. CDR3 nucleotides: TGTGCCAGCAGTTCTCGGACTAGCGGGGACGGGAACATTCAGTACTTC.

V gene TRBV27 combines with J gene TRBJ2-2, with TRBD1 matching 9 bases. Germline V gene data show CDR1 as MNHEY and CDR2 as SMNVEV (reference sequence). Unmatched junction bases numbered 17, after V lost 8 bases and J lost 4 bases. This CDR3 contains 18 residues. In DNA form, the CDR3 reads TGTGCCAGCCTTGGACAGGGGAAGTGGATCGGGGGCACCGGGGAGCTGTTTTTT. Its protein product is CASLGQGKWIGGTGELFF.

This clonotype was seen a handful of times. The rearrangement joins TRBV7-3 to TRBJ1-1, with 7 nucleotides matching TRBD1. The germline CDR1 and CDR2 sequences are SGHTA and FQGTGA. V shed 2 bases, J shed 3 bases, and the junction held 0 bases outside the gene matches. The CDR3 totals 13 residues. CDR3 residues: CASSLQGDTEAFF. CDR3 bases: TGTGCCAGCAGCTTACAGGGGGACACTGAAGCTTTCTTT.

The gene calls are TRBV20-1 and TRBJ2-5; D may match TRBD1 or TRBD2 (6 bases each). The germline V gene has CDR1 DFQATT and CDR2 SNEGSKA (reference sequence). The CDR3 consists of 15 residues. The V end lost 6 bases, the J end lost 9 bases, and 26 bases lay between the germline ends. This CDR3 reads CSAPTRDRGSGAQYF. The CDR3 DNA sequence: TGCAGTGCCCCCACACGAGATCGGGGGTCAGGGGCCCAGTACTTC.

The rearrangement links TRBV7-9 to TRBJ1-4, with D possibly TRBD1 on 5 matching bases. This CDR3 spans 11 amino acids. Germline CDR1 reads SEHNR; CDR2 reads FQNEAQ (reference sequence). Trimming cost V 5 bases and J 10 bases, with 8 bases left between them. The CDR3 protein is CASSRQGKLFF. The CDR3 nucleotides are TGTGCCAGCAGCCGGCAGGGAAAACTGTTTTTT.

This clonotype was found a few times. The chain carries TRBV20-1 and TRBJ2-5; TRBD2 agrees at 7 bases. This CDR3 contains 14 residues. CDR1 is DFQATT and CDR2 is SNEGSKA in the germline V gene (reference sequence). The trim removed 3 bases at V and 4 bases at J, leaving 8 bases unmatched. DNA for the CDR3: TGCAGTGCTAGGGCCTGGGGGGGAACAGAGACCCAGTACTTC. Protein: CSARAWGGTETQYF.

This clonotype was seen only a few times. CDR3 DNA: TGTGCCAGCAGTGTTGAGGGACTGAACACCGGGGAGCTGTTTTTT. Residues: CASSVEGLNTGELFF. The chain combines TRBV2 with TRBJ2-2; maybe TRBD2 (6 bases). V gave up 4 bases and J gave up 1 base, with 10 bases separating them. Germline-derived CDR1 and CDR2 are SNHLY and FYNNEI. The CDR3 runs to 15 residues.